The 13 T cell receptor beta chains listed next were all sequenced from one sample in a study of monozygotic twins with inflammatory bowel disease. Each CDR3 protein gets one entry in TCRdb, which reprocessed the 5' RACE reads and gives no DNA. The table for this sample gives approximately 150,000 distinct CDR3 sequences. The sequenced material came from blood. The receptors come from a human donor with ulcerative colitis or Crohn's disease, or a healthy co-twin of an affected twin (not recorded which).

The CDR3: CASSLEGVPTEAFF. The genes are TRBV5-1 and TRBJ1-1; TCRdb indicates TRBD1, and absent DNA this call remains unverified. The CDR3 is made up of 14 amino acids. In germline, CDR1 is SGHRS, CDR2 YFSETQ.

This sequence joins TRBV3-1 and TRBJ2-5; lacking DNA, the TRBD2 call made by TCRdb goes unchecked. The CDR3 length is 17 residues. Germline assignment: CDR1 LGHDT and CDR2 YNNKEL (reference sequence). The CDR3 protein is CASSQDFRLAGRETQYF.

The chain carries TRBV12-3 or TRBV12-4 and TRBJ2-2; TCRdb's D call, TRBD2, is unchecked because there is no DNA. The CDR3 loop spans 15 amino acids. The CDR3 sequence is CASRWTGRFPGELFF.

V usage is TRBV20-1 and J usage is TRBJ2-7. Looked up from germline, CDR1 is DFQATT and CDR2 is SNEGSKA (reference sequence). There are 13 residues in the CDR3. CDR3 loop: CSARVSPNYEQYF.

This sequence joins TRBV29-1 and TRBJ2-5; the D gene TCRdb calls, TRBD1, cannot be checked with no DNA. Germline loops: CDR1 SQVTM, CDR2 ANQGSEA. CDR3 length: 14 residues. Here the CDR3 reads CSVDPGTVPETQYF.

This chain links TRBV11-1 with TRBJ1-1; the TRBD1 assignment by TCRdb is unverifiable without DNA. CDR1 and CDR2 (germline): SGHAT, FQDESV (reference sequence). There are 14 residues in the CDR3. The CDR3 region is CASLKTGTHTEAFF.

The chain joins TRBV7-2 to TRBJ2-2; the D call from TCRdb, TRBD1, cannot be confirmed without DNA. Germline CDR1 SGHTA, CDR2 FQGNSA. The length of the CDR3 is 16 residues. This CDR3 reads CASSFDGGVNTGELFF. Full variable domain (missing parts from reference TRBV7-2 and TRBJ2-2): GAGVSQSPSNKVTEKGKDVELRCDPISGHTALYWYRQSLGQGLEFLIYFQGNSAPDKSGLPSDRFSAERTGGSVSTLTIQRTQQEDSAVYLCASSFDGGVNTGELFFGEGSRLTVL.

The chain employs TRBV7-2 and TRBJ2-1; lacking DNA, the TRBD1 call made by TCRdb goes unchecked. The CDR3 is made up of 15 amino acids. Germline V lookup: CDR1 SGHTA, CDR2 FQGNSA. CDR3 loop: CASSRVTDSYNEQFF.

The gene calls are TRBV6-5 and TRBJ1-6; TCRdb's D call, TRBD1, is unchecked because there is no DNA. The CDR3 extends over 17 amino acids. Looked up from germline, CDR1 is MNHEY and CDR2 is SVGAGI. The CDR3 is CASSYLARDTLHSPLHF.

Here the CDR3 reads CASSPTQLDSSYEQYF. This chain links TRBV18 with TRBJ2-7. CDR3 size: 16 residues. CDR1 is KGHSH, CDR2 LQKENI, per germline. The variable domain in full, completed from reference TRBV18 and TRBJ2-7, reads NAGVMQNPRHLVRRRGQEARLRCSPMKGHSHVYWYRQLPEEGLKFMVYLQKENIIDESGMPKERFSAEFPKEGPSILRIQQVVRGDSAAYFCASSPTQLDSSYEQYFGPGTRLTVT.

V gene TRBV5-1 combines with J gene TRBJ2-2; TCRdb reports TRBD1, a call that lacks DNA to check it against. CDR1 and CDR2 from the germline V gene are SGHRS and YFSETQ. This CDR3 has 16 amino acids. The CDR3 protein is CASSSIGGTNTGELFF.

This chain links TRBV20-1 with TRBJ2-5; TCRdb proposes TRBD2, but this gene call is untestable without DNA. There are 17 residues in the CDR3. CDR1 is DFQATT and CDR2 is SNEGSKA in the germline V gene (reference sequence). This CDR3 is CSARPGTSGGALETQYF.

The chain has TRBV3-1 and TRBJ1-5. There are 14 residues in the CDR3. Germline CDR1 reads LGHDT; CDR2 reads YNNKEL (reference sequence). The CDR3 spells CASSQDPEDQPQHF.